Listed here are 18 T cell receptor beta chains from one sample, sequenced in a study of T cells in Graves' hyperthyroidism and ophthalmopathy. Template material for amplifying TCR beta CDR3 regions consisted of RNA transcripts. An initial round of RT-PCR targeting the TCR CDR3 relied on the HTBI primer set. MiXCR, run by TCRdb on the multiplex PCR reads, gives a single entry per CDR3 protein. The data show a few hundred thousand distinct CDR3 sequences, with roughly 16% seen just once and roughly 3% held by the top ten. The sequenced material came from blood. Every receptor here comes from a woman aged 40 to 50 with Graves' ophthalmopathy.

Ten or more counts support this clonotype. This rearrangement joins TRBV12-3 or TRBV12-4 to TRBJ2-1; 11 positions match TRBD2. Trimming took 4 bases from V and 8 from J; bases not matched to a gene: 4. CDR3 length: 14 residues. The CDR3 sequence is CASSSSGGRDEQFF. DNA of the CDR3: TGTGCCAGCAGTTCTAGCGGGGGGAGGGATGAGCAGTTCTTC.

This clonotype has a count of ten or more. The chain recombines TRBV13 with TRBJ2-1; TRBD2 matches 10 bases. Germline CDR1 reads PRHDT; CDR2 reads FYEKMQ (reference sequence). The CDR3 length is 15 residues. Unmatched junction bases numbered 6, after V lost 2 bases and J lost 8 bases. The CDR3 DNA reads TGTGCCAGCAGCTTAAAAGCGGGAGGGCCGTATGAGCAGTTCTTC. It specifies CASSLKAGGPYEQFF.

This clonotype was picked up a small number of times. The chain joins TRBV6-1 to TRBJ2-7; TRBD1 agrees at 7 bases. Germline CDR1 MNHNS, CDR2 SASEGT. This CDR3 is built from 14 residues. V lost 1 base to trimming and J lost 5 bases; unmatched junction nucleotides: 5. The CDR3 region is CASSEGDSSHEQYF. The DNA for the CDR3 is TGTGCCAGCAGTGAAGGGGACAGTTCCCACGAGCAGTACTTC.

This clonotype was counted ten times or more. The rearrangement joins TRBV18 to TRBJ1-1; TRBD1 matches at 11 bases. Germline V gene lookup returns CDR1 KGHSH and CDR2 LQKENI. The CDR3 totals 14 residues. V lost 8 bases to trimming and J lost 4 bases; unmatched junction nucleotides: 6. CDR3 protein: CASSPGTGGTEAFF. In nucleotides, the CDR3 is TGTGCCAGCAGCCCCGGGACAGGGGGCACTGAAGCTTTCTTT.

A few counts support this clonotype. The V and J genes are TRBV27 and TRBJ1-5; D is unclear. The germline V gene encodes CDR1 MNHEY and CDR2 SMNVEV (reference sequence). This CDR3 has 14 amino acids. With 0 bases removed from V and 5 bases from J, the gap between germline ends came to 8 bases. The CDR3 reads CASSLSGWHQPQHF. The CDR3 DNA reads as TGTGCCAGCAGTTTATCGGGGTGGCATCAGCCCCAGCATTTT.

The chain employs TRBV13 and TRBJ2-1, with TRBD2 matching 13 bases. The V gene end was trimmed by 4 bases and the J gene end by 14 bases; junction bases not matched to a gene: 11. The CDR3 is 15 residues long. CDR1 PRHDT and CDR2 FYEKMQ come from the germline V gene (reference sequence). DNA of the CDR3: TGTGCCAGCAGCTCCGGGACTAGCGGGATGGCGTCTGAGTTCTTC. Protein product: CASSSGTSGMASEFF.

In its sample, this clonotype was seen many times. The rearrangement uses TRBV28 and TRBJ2-2; D perhaps matches TRBD2 (7 bases). The CDR3 extends over 15 amino acids. Germline loops: CDR1 MDHEN, CDR2 SYDVKM. V gave up 6 bases and J gave up 4 bases, with 15 bases separating them. Here the CDR3 DNA reads TGTGCCAGCAGCTTTGGGAGGGGGAGCACCGGGGAGCTGTTTTTT. This encodes CASSFGRGSTGELFF.

The genes are TRBV10-3 and TRBJ1-5; no clear D. This CDR3 has 14 amino acids. Germline lookup yields CDR1 ENHRY and CDR2 SYGVKD. Deletions cut 2 bases from V and 9 bases from J, with 14 bases between. The CDR3 sequence is CAISESTVRRPQHF. CDR3 coding DNA: TGTGCCATCAGTGAGAGCACGGTGAGGCGGCCCCAGCATTTT.

This clonotype showed up just once. V is TRBV6-2 or TRBV6-3 and J is TRBJ2-1; 10 nucleotides line up with TRBD1. This CDR3 is built from 16 residues. Germline CDR1 and CDR2: MNHEY and SVGEGT. V lost 5 bases and J lost 6; bases outside the gene matches: 10. CDR3 DNA: TGTGCCAGCAGTGACCTCCCGGGACAGGGGTCCAATGAGCAGTTCTTC. Its translation is CASSDLPGQGSNEQFF.

This clonotype was counted many times. The genes are TRBV30 and TRBJ1-5; TRBD1 aligns across 8 bases. Germline loops: CDR1 GTSNPN, CDR2 SVGIG (reference sequence). Trimming took 3 bases from V and 6 from J; bases not matched to a gene: 7. The CDR3 consists of 14 residues. CDR3 DNA: TGTGCCTGGAGCAAAGGACAGGGCGGTCAGCCCCAGCATTTT. It is translated as CAWSKGQGGQPQHF.

This clonotype has at least ten counts. The chain links TRBV5-6 to TRBJ2-1, with 9 positions matching TRBD1. Per the germline V gene, CDR1 is SGHDT and CDR2 is YYEEEE. This CDR3 is built from 14 residues. V dropped 5 bases and J dropped 8; count of bases not matched to a gene: 8. The CDR3: CASRTGTGSDEQFF. CDR3 sequence (DNA): TGTGCCAGCAGGACCGGGACAGGGTCCGATGAGCAGTTCTTC.

This clonotype was seen more than once but under ten times. The rearrangement joins TRBV27 to TRBJ2-3; D might be TRBD1 or TRBD2, each matching 5 bases. CDR1 and CDR2 (germline): MNHEY, SMNVEV (reference sequence). With 4 bases removed from V and 0 bases from J, the gap between germline ends came to 17 bases. The CDR3 is 17 residues long. As DNA, the CDR3 is TGTGCCAGCAGTTGGGGCTCGCGGGCGCATAGCACAGATACGCAGTATTTT. It specifies CASSWGSRAHSTDTQYF.

This clonotype was counted ten times or more. This chain connects TRBV30 to TRBJ2-3; D not certain. CDR1 and CDR2 (germline): GTSNPN, SVGIG (reference sequence). Trimming removed 5 bases from V and 1 base from J, with 4 bases in between. CDR3 length: 11 amino acids. The CDR3 sequence: CAWSRTDTQYF. CDR3 bases: TGTGCCTGGTCACGCACAGATACGCAGTATTTT. Full variable domain (rest looked up from reference TRBV30 and TRBJ2-3): SQTIHQWPATLVQPVGSPLSLECTVEGTSNPNLYWYRQAAGRGLQLLFYSVGIGQISSEVPQNLSASRPQDRQFILSSKKLLLSDSGFYLCAWSRTDTQYFGPGTRLTVL.

This clonotype was picked up a small number of times. V usage is TRBV6-6 and J usage is TRBJ2-7; maybe TRBD1 (7 bases). This CDR3 comprises 17 residues. Trimming took off 2 bases at V and 6 bases at J, with 23 bases between the two ends. Germline-derived CDR1 and CDR2 are MNHNY and SVGAGI (reference sequence). CDR3 region: CASSYRDSGTRGAEQYF. The CDR3 DNA reads as TGTGCCAGCAGTTACAGGGACAGTGGGACTCGTGGGGCCGAGCAGTACTTC.

This clonotype was seen only a few times. The chain recombines TRBV11-2 with TRBJ2-3; no firm D call. The CDR3 is 16 amino acids. V lost 2 bases and J 5 bases, leaving 17 bases between the germline ends. The germline V gene encodes CDR1 SGHAT and CDR2 FQNNGV. In DNA, the CDR3 is TGTGCCAGCAGCTTAACCTTGGGTCCATGGGGAGATACGCAGTATTTT. Translated, it gives CASSLTLGPWGDTQYF.

This clonotype was seen only a few times. V and J are TRBV24-1 and TRBJ2-1; D is unclear. With 4 bases removed from V and 6 bases from J, the gap between germline ends came to 18 bases. There are 16 residues in the CDR3. The germline CDR1 and CDR2 sequences are KGHDR and SFDVKD. The CDR3 DNA is TGTGCCACCAGTGAGGTGATGGTTCAGGACCCCAATGAGCAGTTCTTC. Its translation: CATSEVMVQDPNEQFF.

The chain employs TRBV28 and TRBJ2-7, with 8 bases lining up with TRBD2. CDR3 size: 14 residues. In germline, CDR1 is MDHEN, CDR2 SYDVKM. Trimming cost V 6 bases and J 3 bases; bases outside gene matches: 7. The CDR3 DNA follows: TGTGCCAGCAGAAGCACTAGCGGAAACTACGAGCAGTACTTC. Translation: CASRSTSGNYEQYF.

This clonotype was seen ten or more times. The chain joins TRBV7-9 to TRBJ2-7; D gene unclear. The V gene's germline CDR1 is SEHNR and CDR2 FQNEAQ (reference sequence). The CDR3 spans 12 residues. V was clipped by 1 base and J by 5 bases, with 6 bases between them. The CDR3 sequence is CASSLGANEQYF. The DNA of the CDR3 is TGTGCCAGCAGCTTAGGTGCTAACGAGCAGTACTTC.